The rows below give T cell receptor beta chains drawn from one sample of a study of shared clonotypes between healthy human individuals. Profiled with immunoSEQ multiplex PCR; TCRdb holds only in-frame clones, not every one. Of more than 400,000 clones in the sample, around 85% were seen once. Sequencing was performed on PBMCs. Receptor source: a woman aged 35 to 49 in good health. Some clones in this sample may be carry-over from other donors' samples. Both conserved end residues are part of each CDR3. The D gene is left open where the match is weak. Clone sizes are given selectively: once, few, many, or a class where the clone is expanded.

D gene: -; clone size: many; V gene: TRBV6-5; J gene: TRBJ2-7; CDR3 DNA: TGTGCCAGCAGTTATACGGCGACCTACGAGCAGTACTTC; CDR3 protein: CASSYTATYEQYF
D gene: TRBD1; clone size: -; V gene: TRBV28; J gene: TRBJ2-7; CDR3 DNA: TGTGCCAGCAGTTCCGCGGGACAGGGGCCCTACGAGCAGTACTTC; CDR3 protein: CASSSAGQGPYEQYF
D gene: TRBD1; clone size: few; V gene: TRBV5-1; J gene: TRBJ2-2; CDR3 DNA: TGCGCCAGCAGCTTGGTACCAGGGGGCACCGGGGAGCTGTTTTTT; CDR3 protein: CASSLVPGGTGELFF
D gene: -; clone size: -; V gene: TRBV5-1; J gene: TRBJ2-2; CDR3 DNA: TGCGCCAGCAGCTTGGCCGTGGGGAACACCGGGGAGCTGTTTTTT; CDR3 protein: CASSLAVGNTGELFF
D gene: TRBD2; clone size: -; V gene: TRBV4-1; J gene: TRBJ2-2; CDR3 DNA: TGCGCCAGCAGCCAAGATACGGCGGCTAGCGGGCCCGGGGAGCTGTTTTTT; CDR3 protein: CASSQDTAASGPGELFF
D gene: -; clone size: -; V gene: TRBV30; J gene: TRBJ1-2; CDR3 DNA: TGTGCCTGGACGAAGGGATCTACCTATGGCTACACCTTC; CDR3 protein: CAWTKGSTYGYTF
D gene: -; clone size: -; V gene: TRBV7-2; J gene: TRBJ1-2; CDR3 DNA: TGTGCCAGCAGCCTGGGACGGGGAAACTATGGCTACACCTTC; CDR3 protein: CASSLGRGNYGYTF
D gene: -; clone size: -; V gene: TRBV9; J gene: TRBJ1-4; CDR3 DNA: TGTGCCAGCAGCGTAGGGGGGCTTAATGAAAAACTGTTTTTT; CDR3 protein: CASSVGGLNEKLFF
D gene: -; clone size: -; V gene: TRBV5-1; J gene: TRBJ2-7; CDR3 DNA: TGCGCCAGCAGCTTACAGCCGAACTCCTACGAGCAGTACTTC; CDR3 protein: CASSLQPNSYEQYF
D gene: -; clone size: many; V gene: TRBV10-2; J gene: TRBJ1-1; CDR3 DNA: TGCGCCAGCAGTGAGTCCGTTTGGGGCACTTTGAACACTGAAGCTTTCTTT; CDR3 protein: CASSESVWGTLNTEAFF
D gene: TRBD1; clone size: -; V gene: TRBV7-3; J gene: TRBJ2-1; CDR3 DNA: TGTGCCAGCAGCTGGACTGGGACAGATAGGGATGAGCAGTTCTTC; CDR3 protein: CASSWTGTDRDEQFF
D gene: TRBD1; clone size: -; V gene: TRBV28; J gene: TRBJ1-2; CDR3 DNA: TGTGCCAGCAGTTTAGCGGGACAGAAGGGGTATGGCTACACCTTC; CDR3 protein: CASSLAGQKGYGYTF
D gene: -; clone size: few; V gene: TRBV20-1; J gene: TRBJ1-1; CDR3 DNA: TGCAGTGCTAACAGGAGGACTGAAGCTTTCTTT; CDR3 protein: CSANRRTEAFF
D gene: -; clone size: -; V gene: TRBV6-6; J gene: TRBJ1-3; CDR3 DNA: TGTGCCAGCAGTGCCGCGGTATCCTCATCTGGAAACACCATATATTTT; CDR3 protein: CASSAAVSSSGNTIYF
D gene: -; clone size: -; V gene: TRBV27; J gene: TRBJ1-1; CDR3 DNA: TGTGCCAGCAGTTTTGCTTTGAACACTGAAGCTTTCTTT; CDR3 protein: CASSFALNTEAFF
D gene: -; clone size: -; V gene: TRBV29-1; J gene: TRBJ2-5; CDR3 DNA: TGCAGCGTTGGCGGCGGGACGGGGGAGACCCAGTACTTC; CDR3 protein: CSVGGGTGETQYF
D gene: TRBD1; clone size: -; V gene: TRBV7-8; J gene: TRBJ1-2; CDR3 DNA: TGTGCCAGCAGCCTATTACAACAGGGGGCGATAGTTGGCTACACCTTC; CDR3 protein: CASSLLQQGAIVGYTF
D gene: -; clone size: once; V gene: TRBV11-2; J gene: TRBJ1-2; CDR3 DNA: TGTGCCAGCAGCCCTCACGGGGACAACTATGGCTACACCTTC; CDR3 protein: CASSPHGDNYGYTF
D gene: -; clone size: -; V gene: TRBV7-9; J gene: TRBJ2-7; CDR3 DNA: TGTGCCAGCACTAAGACAGATACCTACGAGCAGTACTTC; CDR3 protein: CASTKTDTYEQYF
D gene: -; clone size: few; V gene: TRBV5-1; J gene: TRBJ2-3; CDR3 DNA: TGCGCCAGCAGCTTGGGGCAGTGGGCAGATACGCAGTATTTT; CDR3 protein: CASSLGQWADTQYF
D gene: -; clone size: -; V gene: TRBV19; J gene: TRBJ1-1; CDR3 DNA: TGTGCCAGCAAGTTCCGGGACACTGAAGCTTTCTTT; CDR3 protein: CASKFRDTEAFF
D gene: -; clone size: -; V gene: TRBV28; J gene: TRBJ2-2; CDR3 DNA: TGTGCCAGCAGTTTAACAGGCGACACCGGGGAGCTGTTTTTT; CDR3 protein: CASSLTGDTGELFF
D gene: -; clone size: -; V gene: TRBV29-1; J gene: TRBJ2-1; CDR3 DNA: TGCAGCGTTGGGTTAGGTGGCTTTCCAAATGAGCAGTTCTTC; CDR3 protein: CSVGLGGFPNEQFF
D gene: TRBD1; clone size: -; V gene: TRBV5-1; J gene: TRBJ1-5; CDR3 DNA: TGCGCCAGCAGCTTGGGAGGACAGGGCCTCGCGAGGCTGGGCAATCAGCCCCAGCATTTT; CDR3 protein: CASSLGGQGLARLGNQPQHF
D gene: -; clone size: -; V gene: TRBV5-1; J gene: TRBJ1-4; CDR3 DNA: TGCGCCAGCAGCTCCGGACCCGAAGGAGGTGAAAAACTGTTTTTT; CDR3 protein: CASSSGPEGGEKLFF
D gene: TRBD2; clone size: -; V gene: TRBV18; J gene: TRBJ2-1; CDR3 DNA: TGTGCCAGCTCACCAATTGGACTAGCCGACAATGAGCAGTTCTTC; CDR3 protein: CASSPIGLADNEQFF
D gene: TRBD2; clone size: once; V gene: TRBV4-3; J gene: TRBJ2-7; CDR3 DNA: TGCGCCAGCAGCCATTCCAGGACTAGCGGGAGCTACGAGCAGTACTTC; CDR3 protein: CASSHSRTSGSYEQYF
D gene: TRBD1; clone size: -; V gene: TRBV28; J gene: TRBJ2-7; CDR3 DNA: TGTGCCAGCAAGGACAGGGTTGGATCCTACGAGCAGTACTTC; CDR3 protein: CASKDRVGSYEQYF
D gene: -; clone size: -; V gene: TRBV28; J gene: TRBJ2-2; CDR3 DNA: TGTGCCAGCAGTATGCATAGGTGGGCCGGGGAGCTGTTTTTT; CDR3 protein: CASSMHRWAGELFF
D gene: TRBD1; clone size: -; V gene: TRBV27; J gene: TRBJ2-7; CDR3 DNA: TGTGCCAGCAGTTCCCACAGGGGCTACGAGCAGTACTTC; CDR3 protein: CASSSHRGYEQYF
D gene: -; clone size: -; V gene: TRBV19; J gene: TRBJ2-3; CDR3 DNA: TGTGCCAGTAGTATGGGTCAAAGCACAGATACGCAGTATTTT; CDR3 protein: CASSMGQSTDTQYF
D gene: -; clone size: once; V gene: TRBV7-7; J gene: TRBJ2-2; CDR3 DNA: TGTGCTAGCAGCGGAGGGTTTACCGGGGAGCTGTTTTTT; CDR3 protein: CASSGGFTGELFF
D gene: -; clone size: -; V gene: TRBV19; J gene: TRBJ1-2; CDR3 DNA: TGTGCCAGTAGCAGAAGGGAGGCCCCCGGGGGTTATGGCTACACCTTC; CDR3 protein: CASSRREAPGGYGYTF
D gene: TRBD1; clone size: -; V gene: TRBV19; J gene: TRBJ1-5; CDR3 DNA: TGTGCCAGTAGGACAGGGACTTTACCCCAGCATTTT; CDR3 protein: CASRTGTLPQHF
D gene: -; clone size: -; V gene: TRBV6-6; J gene: TRBJ1-5; CDR3 DNA: TGTGCCAGCAGTCAACTCGGGAAAGGGACCCAGCATTTT; CDR3 protein: CASSQLGKGTQHF
D gene: -; clone size: -; V gene: TRBV27; J gene: TRBJ1-1; CDR3 DNA: TGTGCCAGTAGTTTATTCGGCGGGGTAGGGAGAAACGCTGAAGCTTTCTTT; CDR3 protein: CASSLFGGVGRNAEAFF
D gene: -; clone size: -; V gene: TRBV11-3; J gene: TRBJ2-1; CDR3 DNA: TGTGCCAGCAGCCCGGCGCGGTCGGGAAGTGAGCAGTTCTTC; CDR3 protein: CASSPARSGSEQFF
D gene: -; clone size: few; V gene: TRBV2; J gene: TRBJ2-5; CDR3 DNA: TGTGCCAGCAGTCAGAACGACCAAGAGACCCAGTACTTC; CDR3 protein: CASSQNDQETQYF
D gene: -; clone size: -; V gene: TRBV28; J gene: TRBJ2-5; CDR3 DNA: TGTGCCAGCAGTTTATGGGACGGGGGGCGGCAGACCCAGTACTTC; CDR3 protein: CASSLWDGGRQTQYF
D gene: TRBD2; clone size: -; V gene: TRBV5-4; J gene: TRBJ2-1; CDR3 DNA: TGTGCCAGCAGCTTTGACGTGGGCGGGGGTGAGCAGTTCTTC; CDR3 protein: CASSFDVGGGEQFF
D gene: TRBD1; clone size: -; V gene: TRBV18; J gene: TRBJ1-2; CDR3 DNA: TGTGCCAGCTCAATGGGGACAGGGGCCGCGAACTATGGCTACACCTTC; CDR3 protein: CASSMGTGAANYGYTF
D gene: TRBD2; clone size: -; V gene: TRBV7-2; J gene: TRBJ2-7; CDR3 DNA: TGTGCCAGCAGTCCAGGGGGACTAGCGGGATGGAGGGGCGAGCAGTACTTC; CDR3 protein: CASSPGGLAGWRGEQYF
D gene: -; clone size: -; V gene: TRBV29-1; J gene: TRBJ2-7; CDR3 DNA: TGCAGCGTTGAGAAGGGCTACGAGCAGTACTTC; CDR3 protein: CSVEKGYEQYF
D gene: -; clone size: -; V gene: TRBV7-8; J gene: TRBJ2-2; CDR3 DNA: TGTGCCAGCAGCTTAGTGAGAGGCCTCACCGGGGAGCTGTTTTTT; CDR3 protein: CASSLVRGLTGELFF
D gene: TRBD2; clone size: -; V gene: TRBV7-9; J gene: TRBJ2-7; CDR3 DNA: TGTGCCAGCAGCCCTGGACTAGCGGGAGTAGGTTACGAGCAGTACTTC; CDR3 protein: CASSPGLAGVGYEQYF
D gene: TRBD1; clone size: -; V gene: TRBV7-2; J gene: TRBJ1-2; CDR3 DNA: TGTGCCAGCAGCCCCCGACAGGGGGCGAGGGGCTACACCTTC; CDR3 protein: CASSPRQGARGYTF
D gene: TRBD2; clone size: once; V gene: TRBV6-5; J gene: TRBJ2-1; CDR3 DNA: TGTGCCAGCAGTTACCCAACTAGCGGGAGGGCCGATGAGCAGTTCTTC; CDR3 protein: CASSYPTSGRADEQFF
D gene: -; clone size: -; V gene: TRBV5-1; J gene: TRBJ2-1; CDR3 DNA: TGCGCCAGCAGCATCCAAGCCAGCGAGCAGTTCTTC; CDR3 protein: CASSIQASEQFF
D gene: -; clone size: -; V gene: TRBV29-1; J gene: TRBJ2-1; CDR3 DNA: TGCAGCGGAGGTAGCTTAGGTAATGAGCAGTTCTTC; CDR3 protein: CSGGSLGNEQFF
D gene: -; clone size: -; V gene: TRBV5-1; J gene: TRBJ2-3; CDR3 DNA: TGCGCCAGCAGCTTGGAGCGTGGGAGCACAGATACGCAGTATTTT; CDR3 protein: CASSLERGSTDTQYF
D gene: -; clone size: once; V gene: TRBV28; J gene: TRBJ2-1; CDR3 DNA: TGTGCCAGCAAAGTGTTGGGGAATGAGCAGTTCTTC; CDR3 protein: CASKVLGNEQFF
D gene: -; clone size: -; V gene: TRBV12-5; J gene: TRBJ2-2; CDR3 DNA: TGTGCTAGTGGCTGGGGGTTTGGCGGGGAGCTGTTTTTT; CDR3 protein: CASGWGFGGELFF
D gene: TRBD2; clone size: -; V gene: TRBV27; J gene: TRBJ2-7; CDR3 DNA: TGTGCCAGCAGTTTAGGGGCTAGCGGCTACCCCTACGAGCAGTACTTC; CDR3 protein: CASSLGASGYPYEQYF
D gene: -; clone size: -; V gene: TRBV7-9; J gene: TRBJ1-1; CDR3 DNA: TGTGCCAGCAGCTTCACACCGAACACTGAAGCTTTCTTT; CDR3 protein: CASSFTPNTEAFF
D gene: TRBD2; clone size: -; V gene: TRBV27; J gene: TRBJ2-3; CDR3 DNA: TGTGCCGGAAAACCGGGACTAGCGGGAGTAGGAGATACGCAGTATTTT; CDR3 protein: CAGKPGLAGVGDTQYF